This T cell receptor (beta chain) was found in a study of cytomegalovirus exposure and HLA in healthy donors. Germline V gene sequence: CDR1 SQVTM, CDR2 ANQGSEA. The CDR3 has 15 residues. The junction had 17 bases not matched to a gene; V was cut back by 8 bases and J by 9 bases. 13 Jbeta primers and 60 Vbeta primers were used for the PCR. Clones were read by immunoSEQ multiplex PCR, and TCRdb kept only the in-frame ones, dropping some. Of about 90,000 clones in the sample, about 70% were seen once. V is TRBV29-1 and J is TRBJ2-1, with TRBD2 matching over 9 bases. The sequenced material came from PBMCs. This clonotype was sampled from a man aged 25-45 years in good health and CMV-seronegative. CDR3: CSLSEPGLATGEQFF. The DNA of the CDR3 is TGCAGCTTATCAGAACCGGGACTAGCAACCGGTGAGCAGTTCTTC.